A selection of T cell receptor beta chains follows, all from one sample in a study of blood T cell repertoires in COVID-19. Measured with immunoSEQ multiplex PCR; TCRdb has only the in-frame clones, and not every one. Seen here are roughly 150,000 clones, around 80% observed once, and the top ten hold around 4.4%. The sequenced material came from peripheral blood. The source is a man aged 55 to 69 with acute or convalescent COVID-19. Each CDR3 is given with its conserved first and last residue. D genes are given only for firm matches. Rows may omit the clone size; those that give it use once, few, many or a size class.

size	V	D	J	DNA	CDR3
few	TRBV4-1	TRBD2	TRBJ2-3	TGCGCCAGCAGCCAAGATAGCGGGCTAGCGGGAACAGATACGCAGTATTTT	CASSQDSGLAGTDTQYF
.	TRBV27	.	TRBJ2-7	TGTGCCAGCAGCCCCTCACTGGGGAGGCGCTCCTACGAGCAGTACTTC	CASSPSLGRRSYEQYF
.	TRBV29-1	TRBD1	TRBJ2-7	TGCAGCGTTAAACAGGGGGCCGAGCAGTACTTC	CSVKQGAEQYF
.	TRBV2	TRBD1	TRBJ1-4	TGTGCCAGCGATGCAGGGGGTGAAAAACTGTTTTTT	CASDAGGEKLFF
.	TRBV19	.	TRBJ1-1	TGTGCCAGTAGTACACTGGGGGCGAACACTGAAGCTTTCTTT	CASSTLGANTEAFF
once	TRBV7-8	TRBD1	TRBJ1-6	TGTGCCAGCCATTATCGGACAGGGCGTACCTATTCACCCCTCCACTTT	CASHYRTGRTYSPLHF
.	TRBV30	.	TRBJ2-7	TGTGCCTGGAGTCGACAGTATGGGTACGAGCAGTACTTC	CAWSRQYGYEQYF
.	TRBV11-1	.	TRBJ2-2	TGTGCCAGCAGACTGATAACCGGGGAGCTGTTTTTT	CASRLITGELFF
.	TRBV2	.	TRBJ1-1	TGTGCCAGCAGTGGGGCCAGGGGGAACACTGAAGCTTTCTTT	CASSGARGNTEAFF
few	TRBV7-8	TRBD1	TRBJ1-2	TGTGCCAGCAGCCACACCCGAACCGGGACAGGGAATGGCTACACCTTC	CASSHTRTGTGNGYTF